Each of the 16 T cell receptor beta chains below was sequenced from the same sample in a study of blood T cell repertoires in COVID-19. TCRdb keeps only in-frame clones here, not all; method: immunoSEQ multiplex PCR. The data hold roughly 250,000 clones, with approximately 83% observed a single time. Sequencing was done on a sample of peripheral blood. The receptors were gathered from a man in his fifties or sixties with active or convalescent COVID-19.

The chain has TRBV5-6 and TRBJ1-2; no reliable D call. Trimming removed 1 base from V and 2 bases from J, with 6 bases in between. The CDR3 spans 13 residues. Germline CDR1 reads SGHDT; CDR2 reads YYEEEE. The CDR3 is CASSLRRNYGYTF. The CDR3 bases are TGTGCCAGCAGCTTGAGGCGGAACTATGGCTACACCTTC.

CDR3 in amino acids: CASSEAGREAYGYTF. The CDR3 DNA sequence: TGTGCCAGCAGTGAAGCGGGCAGGGAGGCCTATGGCTACACCTTC. This chain links TRBV2 with TRBJ1-2; possible D gene TRBD1, 5 bases. The CDR3 has 15 residues. CDR1 and CDR2 (germline): SNHLY, FYNNEI. Trimming left V 0 bases short and J 4 bases short, with 12 bases between.

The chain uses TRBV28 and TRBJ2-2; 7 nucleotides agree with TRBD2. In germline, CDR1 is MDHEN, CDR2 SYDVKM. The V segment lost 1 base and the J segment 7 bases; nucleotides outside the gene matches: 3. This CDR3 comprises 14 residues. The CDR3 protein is CASSLSLAVGELFF. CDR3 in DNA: TGTGCCAGCAGTTTATCTCTAGCGGTCGGGGAGCTGTTTTTT.

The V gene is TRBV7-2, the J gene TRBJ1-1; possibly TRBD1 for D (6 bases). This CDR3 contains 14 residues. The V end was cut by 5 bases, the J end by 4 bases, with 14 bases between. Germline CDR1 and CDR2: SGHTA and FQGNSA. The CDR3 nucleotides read TGTGCCAGCAGCCTTCAGGGGCAAGCCACTGAAGCTTTCTTT. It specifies CASSLQGQATEAFF.

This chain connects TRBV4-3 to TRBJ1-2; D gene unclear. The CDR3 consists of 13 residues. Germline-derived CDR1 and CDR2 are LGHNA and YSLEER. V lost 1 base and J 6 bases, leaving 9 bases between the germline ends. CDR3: CASSQAGGNGYTF. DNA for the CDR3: TGCGCCAGCAGCCAAGCGGGAGGGAATGGCTACACCTTC.

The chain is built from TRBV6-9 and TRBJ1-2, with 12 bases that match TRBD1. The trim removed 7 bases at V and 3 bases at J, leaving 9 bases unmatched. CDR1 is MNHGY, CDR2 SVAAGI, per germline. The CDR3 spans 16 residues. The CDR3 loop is CASTGRDRGPDYGYTF. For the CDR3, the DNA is TGTGCCAGCACCGGCCGGGACAGGGGGCCTGACTATGGCTACACCTTC.

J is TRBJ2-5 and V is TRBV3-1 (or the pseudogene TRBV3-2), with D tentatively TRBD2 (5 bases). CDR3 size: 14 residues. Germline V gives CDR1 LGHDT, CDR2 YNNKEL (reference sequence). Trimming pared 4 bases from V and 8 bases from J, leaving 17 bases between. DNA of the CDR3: TGTGCCAGCAGCCCATGGACCGGGGTTGTAACCCAGTACTTC. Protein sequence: CASSPWTGVVTQYF.

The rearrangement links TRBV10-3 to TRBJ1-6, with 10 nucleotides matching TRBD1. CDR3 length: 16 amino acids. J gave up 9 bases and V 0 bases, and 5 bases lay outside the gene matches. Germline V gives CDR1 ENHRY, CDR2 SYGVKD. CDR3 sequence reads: CAISESKGQGTSPLHF. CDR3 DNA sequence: TGTGCCATCAGTGAGTCGAAGGGACAGGGGACTTCACCCCTCCACTTT.

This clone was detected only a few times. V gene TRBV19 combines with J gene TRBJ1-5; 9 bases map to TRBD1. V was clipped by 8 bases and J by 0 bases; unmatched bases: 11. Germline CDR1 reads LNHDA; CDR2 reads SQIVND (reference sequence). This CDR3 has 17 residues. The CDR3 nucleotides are TGTGCCAGTGGACCCGGGACAGGGCCTTATAGCAATCAGCCCCAGCATTTT. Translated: CASGPGTGPYSNQPQHF.

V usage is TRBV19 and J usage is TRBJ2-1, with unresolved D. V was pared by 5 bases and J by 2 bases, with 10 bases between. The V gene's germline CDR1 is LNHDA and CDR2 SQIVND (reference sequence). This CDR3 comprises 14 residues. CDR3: CASSPSVPYNEQFF. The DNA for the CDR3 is TGTGCCAGTAGTCCCTCGGTCCCCTACAATGAGCAGTTCTTC.

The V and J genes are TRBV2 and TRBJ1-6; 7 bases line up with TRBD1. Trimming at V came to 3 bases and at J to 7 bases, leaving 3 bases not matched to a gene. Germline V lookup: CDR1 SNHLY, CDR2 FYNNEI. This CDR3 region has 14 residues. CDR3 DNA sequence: TGTGCCAGCAGTGAGACAGGGCCGAATTCACCCCTCCACTTT. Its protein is CASSETGPNSPLHF.

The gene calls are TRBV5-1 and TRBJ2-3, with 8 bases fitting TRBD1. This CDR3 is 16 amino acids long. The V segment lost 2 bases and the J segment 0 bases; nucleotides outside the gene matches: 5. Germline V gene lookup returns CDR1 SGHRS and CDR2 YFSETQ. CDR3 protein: CASSFLDRVSTDTQYF. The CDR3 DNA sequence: TGCGCCAGCAGCTTCCTGGACAGGGTCAGCACAGATACGCAGTATTTT.

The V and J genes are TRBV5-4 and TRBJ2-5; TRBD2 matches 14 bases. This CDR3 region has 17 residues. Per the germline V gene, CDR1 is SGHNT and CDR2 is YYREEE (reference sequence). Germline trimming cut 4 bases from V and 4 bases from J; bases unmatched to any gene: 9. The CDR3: CASSEGTSGGEIETQYF. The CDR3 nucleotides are TGTGCCAGCAGCGAGGGGACTAGCGGGGGAGAGATAGAGACCCAGTACTTC.

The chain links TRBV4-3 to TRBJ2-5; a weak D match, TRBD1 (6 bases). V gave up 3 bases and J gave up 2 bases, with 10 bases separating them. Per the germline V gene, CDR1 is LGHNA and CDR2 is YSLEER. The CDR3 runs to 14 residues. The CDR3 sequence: CASSHGQGQETQYF. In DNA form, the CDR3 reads TGCGCCAGCAGCCACGGGCAGGGGCAAGAGACCCAGTACTTC.

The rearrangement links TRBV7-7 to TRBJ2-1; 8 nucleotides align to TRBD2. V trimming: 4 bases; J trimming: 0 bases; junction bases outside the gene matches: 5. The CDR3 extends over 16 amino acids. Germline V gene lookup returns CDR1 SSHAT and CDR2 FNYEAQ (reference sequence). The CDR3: CASSSQAGDSYNEQFF. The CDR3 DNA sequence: TGTGCCAGCAGCTCCCAAGCGGGGGACTCCTACAATGAGCAGTTCTTC.

This CDR3 reads CASSVGGGNEQFF. The CDR3 DNA sequence: TGTGCCAGCAGCGTAGGAGGAGGTAATGAGCAGTTCTTC. The chain combines TRBV9 with TRBJ2-1, with D perhaps TRBD2 (5 bases). The CDR3 consists of 13 residues. Germline loops: CDR1 SGDLS, CDR2 YYNGEE. Trimming left V 0 bases short and J 7 bases short, with 8 bases between.